One sample yielded the 29 T cell receptor beta chains listed below, sequenced in a study of identical twins. TCRdb independently ran MiXCR on the 5' RACE reads; one entry per CDR3 protein. The table has roughly 250,000 distinct CDR3 sequences, approximately 7% seen once; the top ten hold approximately 3.6%. These data were likewise used in another study, on yellow fever vaccine responses in identical twins.

The sample was memory (CD45RO+) T cells sorted from blood. Receptors originate from a woman younger than 35 in good health.

The chain uses TRBV20-1 and TRBJ2-5, with D perhaps TRBD1 or TRBD2 (5 bases each). CDR3 length equals 15 residues. The ends were cut back, 0 bases at V and 7 bases at J, with 18 bases in the middle. Germline-derived CDR1 and CDR2 are DFQATT and SNEGSKA (reference sequence). The CDR3 region has the DNA TGCAGTGCTAGAGAAGGGGCTAGCACTTCAGGGACCCAGTACTTC. It codes for CSAREGASTSGTQYF.

This clonotype was seen repeatedly, ten times or more. CDR3 region: CASSFRDQRDYGYTF. The DNA of the CDR3 is TGTGCCAGCAGCTTCCGGGACCAACGGGACTATGGCTACACCTTC. V is TRBV5-6 and J is TRBJ1-2; weak D call: TRBD1 (5 bases). CDR3 length: 15 residues. CDR1 is SGHDT, CDR2 YYEEEE, per germline. Deletions cut 2 bases from V and 3 bases from J, with 14 bases between.

J is TRBJ2-3 and V is TRBV7-2, with 9 bases lining up with TRBD1. Germline CDR1 is SGHTA and CDR2 is FQGNSA. CDR3 length equals 13 residues. J was trimmed by 7 bases and V by 4 bases; bases with no gene match: 3. CDR3 region: CASSYGTGNTQYF. The CDR3 nucleotides are TGTGCCAGCAGCTACGGGACAGGGAATACGCAGTATTTT. The whole variable domain, remainder taken from reference TRBV7-2 and TRBJ2-3, is GAGVSQSPSNKVTEKGKDVELRCDPISGHTALYWYRQSLGQGLEFLIYFQGNSAPDKSGLPSDRFSAERTGGSVSTLTIQRTQQEDSAVYLCASSYGTGNTQYFGPGTRLTVL.

CDR3 in amino acids: CSAREGGTNTGELFF. The CDR3 DNA sequence: TGCAGTGCTAGAGAAGGCGGAACGAACACCGGGGAGCTGTTTTTT. The chain uses TRBV20-1 and TRBJ2-2; no clear D gene. Trimming removed 0 bases at V and 0 bases at J, with 8 bases between. CDR1 and CDR2 from the germline V gene are DFQATT and SNEGSKA (reference sequence). The length of the CDR3 is 15 residues.

This chain links TRBV6-9 with TRBJ2-4; D unresolved. Germline CDR1 reads MNHGY; CDR2 reads SVAAGI. With 7 bases removed from V and 0 bases from J, the gap between germline ends came to 13 bases. The length of the CDR3 is 15 residues. The CDR3 coding sequence is TGTGCCAGCACCCTGACCTACCAAGCCAAAAACATTCAGTACTTC. The encoded protein is CASTLTYQAKNIQYF.

This clonotype was detected ten times or more. V and J are TRBV12-3 or TRBV12-4 and TRBJ2-1, with unresolved D. This CDR3 region has 13 residues. Trimming cost V 3 bases and J 8 bases, with 11 bases left between them. CDR3 region: CASSLVFGDEQFF. The CDR3 coding sequence is TGTGCCAGCAGTTTGGTTTTTGGGGATGAGCAGTTCTTC.

Concerning this clonotype itself: This may come from a read error, since a much larger clone is one base off. The chain combines TRBV28 with TRBJ2-2; 7 bases fit TRBD2. The length of the CDR3 is 17 residues. CDR1 and CDR2 (germline): MDHEN, SYDVKM. Trimming at V came to 3 bases and at J to 3 bases, leaving 10 bases not matched to a gene. This CDR3 is CASSLLQRGADTGELFF. The CDR3 DNA is TGTGCCAGCAGTTTGTTACAGCGGGGTGCCGACACCGGGGAGCTGTTTTTT. Full variable domain (missing parts from reference TRBV28 and TRBJ2-2): DVKVTQSSRYLVKRTGEKVFLECVQDMDHENMFWYRQDPGLGLRLIYFSYDVKMKEKGDIPEGYSVSREKKERFSLILESASTNQTSMYLCASSLLQRGADTGELFFGEGSRLTVL.

This clonotype was counted between two and nine times. This sequence joins TRBV2 and TRBJ2-3, with a weak D call TRBD1 (5 bases). Germline values: CDR1 SNHLY, CDR2 FYNNEI. Deletions cut 2 bases from V and 7 bases from J, with 10 bases between. This CDR3 spans 13 amino acids. CDR3 nucleotide sequence: TGTGCCAGCAGTGAATCCAGGGAATATACGCAGTATTTT. Its translation is CASSESREYTQYF. Based on the CDR3 plus reference TRBV2 and TRBJ2-3, the full variable domain is EPEVTQTPSHQVTQMGQEVILRCVPISNHLYFYWYRQILGQKVEFLVSFYNNEISEKSEIFDDQFSVERPDGSNFTLKIRSTKLEDSAMYFCASSESREYTQYFGPGTRLTVL.

In its sample, this clonotype was seen many times. The chain is built from TRBV5-1 and TRBJ1-4, with a possible D match to TRBD1 (6 bases). Germline V CDR1 and CDR2: SGHRS, YFSETQ. With 1 base removed from V and 3 bases from J, the gap between germline ends came to 10 bases. CDR3 length: 15 amino acids. The CDR3 DNA reads as TGCGCCAGCAGCTTGTGGGGGGCGGCTAATGAAAAACTGTTTTTT. Its translation: CASSLWGAANEKLFF.

This clonotype was seen a few times. The chain is built from TRBV29-1 and TRBJ2-1; 7 bases line up with TRBD1. The length of the CDR3 is 14 residues. V trimming: 3 bases; J trimming: 3 bases; junction bases outside the gene matches: 5. Germline CDR1 and CDR2: SQVTM and ANQGSEA. CDR3 coding DNA: TGCAGCGTTGACCCAAACAGGGGCTACAATGAGCAGTTCTTC. Translating it yields CSVDPNRGYNEQFF.

This clonotype was counted many times. The chain combines TRBV20-1 with TRBJ2-1, with D possibly being TRBD2 (5 bases). Trimming left V 1 base short and J 4 bases short, with 8 bases between. Germline values: CDR1 DFQATT, CDR2 SNEGSKA (reference sequence). The CDR3 contains 13 residues. The CDR3 DNA follows: TGCAGTGCTAGAGTAACTAGTTACAATGAGCAGTTCTTC. Translation gives CSARVTSYNEQFF.

The genes are TRBV3-1 and TRBJ2-3, with 7 positions matching TRBD2. CDR3 length: 16 residues. Trimming removed 0 bases from V and 1 base from J; junction bases left unmatched: 4. CDR1 is LGHDT and CDR2 is YNNKEL in the germline V gene (reference sequence). The CDR3 sequence: CASSQDYRGGTDTQYF. CDR3 coding DNA: TGTGCCAGCAGCCAAGATTATCGGGGGGGCACAGATACGCAGTATTTT.

Many counts were recorded for this clonotype. The chain combines TRBV7-2 with TRBJ2-3; TRBD2 matches 8 bases. V gave up 2 bases and J gave up 6 bases; unmatched junction bases: 10. The V gene's germline CDR1 is SGHTA and CDR2 FQGNSA. This CDR3 is built from 16 residues. The CDR3 DNA reads as TGTGCCAGCAGCTTAATGGCTAGCGGGCACTGGGATACGCAGTATTTT. This translates into CASSLMASGHWDTQYF.

This clonotype was counted between two and nine times. The V and J genes are TRBV20-1 and TRBJ2-3, with 7 bases aligning to TRBD1. V was clipped by 1 base and J by 0 bases; unmatched bases: 10. CDR3 length: 17 amino acids. Germline loops: CDR1 DFQATT, CDR2 SNEGSKA (reference sequence). This CDR3 is CSARGLQGRGSTDTQYF. For the CDR3, the DNA is TGCAGTGCTAGAGGGTTACAGGGGCGCGGGAGCACAGATACGCAGTATTTT.

The chain uses TRBV7-3 and TRBJ2-1; 8 bases are a match to TRBD2. Trimming at V came to 3 bases and at J to 10 bases, leaving 11 bases not matched to a gene. Germline CDR1 reads SGHTA; CDR2 reads FQGTGA. The CDR3 is 15 residues long. CDR3 DNA: TGTGCCAGCAGCTTTAGTAGCGGGACCCTTGGGGAGCAGTTCTTC. Amino acids: CASSFSSGTLGEQFF.

This clonotype has a count of ten or more. The J gene is TRBJ2-2, the V gene TRBV5-1; D remains ambiguous. The V and J ends lost 2 bases and 0 bases respectively, with 8 bases between them. Germline lookup yields CDR1 SGHRS and CDR2 YFSETQ. CDR3 length equals 15 residues. The CDR3 protein is CASSFNGANTGELFF. CDR3 coding DNA: TGCGCCAGCAGCTTCAACGGAGCGAACACCGGGGAGCTGTTTTTT.

In this sample, this clonotype turned up many times. The chain combines TRBV7-9 with TRBJ2-7; D ambiguous. V was pared by 3 bases and J by 5 bases, with 8 bases between. This CDR3 spans 12 amino acids. Germline CDR1 and CDR2: SEHNR and FQNEAQ (reference sequence). CDR3 protein: CASSLQGHEQYF. The CDR3, as DNA: TGTGCCAGCAGCTTGCAAGGGCACGAGCAGTACTTC.

This clonotype was seen a single time. V is TRBV27 and J is TRBJ2-2; 12 nucleotides align to TRBD1. CDR1 is MNHEY and CDR2 is SMNVEV in the germline V gene (reference sequence). This CDR3 comprises 15 residues. V dropped 6 bases and J dropped 7; count of bases not matched to a gene: 6. This chain's CDR3 is CASSLGTGGGGELFF. The CDR3 DNA reads as TGTGCCAGCAGCCTCGGGACAGGGGGCGGCGGGGAGCTGTTTTTT.

This clonotype was observed at least ten times. The chain joins TRBV2 to TRBJ2-7; 9 bases fit TRBD1. Trimming took 6 bases from V and 4 from J; bases not matched to a gene: 4. Germline-derived CDR1 and CDR2 are SNHLY and FYNNEI. The length of the CDR3 is 13 residues. CDR3 sequence reads: CASRGTGIYEQYV. CDR3 nucleotides: TGTGCCAGCAGGGGGACAGGGATTTACGAGCAGTACGTC.

This clonotype has a handful of counts. The chain joins TRBV5-6 to TRBJ1-1; D gene ambiguous. The CDR3 sequence is 14 residues long. Germline-derived CDR1 and CDR2 are SGHDT and YYEEEE. V was clipped by 0 bases and J by 1 base, with 7 bases between them. This CDR3 is CASSLGEPNTEAFF. The DNA for the CDR3 is TGTGCCAGCAGCTTGGGAGAGCCGAACACTGAAGCTTTCTTT. The full variable domain, in which reference TRBV5-6 and TRBJ1-1 provide the parts outside the CDR3, is DAGVTQSPTHLIKTRGQQVTLRCSPKSGHDTVSWYQQALGQGPQFIFQYYEEEERQRGNFPDRFSGHQFPNYSSELNVNALLLGDSALYLCASSLGEPNTEAFFGQGTRLTVV.

This clonotype was counted at least ten times. This chain uses TRBV24-1 with TRBJ1-2; D gene uncertain. With 3 bases removed from V and 6 bases from J, the gap between germline ends came to 13 bases. Germline V gene lookup returns CDR1 KGHDR and CDR2 SFDVKD. The CDR3 is 14 residues long. CDR3 protein: CATSDQGYGDGYTF. DNA for the CDR3: TGTGCCACCAGTGATCAAGGATATGGGGATGGCTACACCTTC.

This clonotype was recorded at least ten times. The chain uses TRBV4-2 and TRBJ1-1; D gene unclear. The CDR3 extends over 13 amino acids. Germline V gene lookup returns CDR1 LGHNA and CDR2 YNFKEQ. Trimming pared 0 bases from V and 3 bases from J, leaving 5 bases between. CDR3 coding DNA: TGTGCCAGCAGCCAAGATTCGTACACTGAAGCTTTCTTT. Its protein product is CASSQDSYTEAFF.

This clonotype was seen repeatedly, ten times or more. The chain is built from TRBV2 and TRBJ1-4; D unclear. Trimming stripped 1 base from V and 1 base from J, with 7 bases between. The CDR3 runs 15 residues. Germline values: CDR1 SNHLY, CDR2 FYNNEI. The CDR3 nucleotides are TGTGCCAGCAGTGAAGGGGGAAAAACTAATGAAAAACTGTTTTTT. Protein: CASSEGGKTNEKLFF.

This chain connects TRBV6-1 to TRBJ1-1; TRBD1 might be the D (6 bases). CDR3 length: 16 residues. Per germline, CDR1 MNHNS and CDR2 SASEGT. V was cut by 6 bases and J by 5 bases, with 22 bases left in between. The CDR3 here is CASSPPGAGRTTEAFF. In DNA form, the CDR3 reads TGTGCCAGCAGCCCGCCGGGGGCAGGGAGAACGACTGAAGCTTTCTTT.

This clonotype has at least ten counts. V and J are TRBV20-1 and TRBJ2-2; TRBD2 aligns across 7 bases. The CDR3 spans 15 residues. Trimming at V came to 6 bases and at J to 1 base, leaving 8 bases not matched to a gene. CDR1 and CDR2 (germline): DFQATT, SNEGSKA (reference sequence). The CDR3 DNA reads as TGCAGTGCCCCCGGTGGGGGGGGGAACACCGGGGAGCTGTTTTTT. Its protein product is CSAPGGGGNTGELFF.

The table lists this clonotype with many counts. This sequence joins TRBV24-1 and TRBJ2-3; D is tentatively TRBD1 or TRBD2 (5 bases each). CDR1 KGHDR and CDR2 SFDVKD come from the germline V gene. The CDR3 covers 13 residues. Trimming left V 7 bases short and J 0 bases short, with 7 bases between. CDR3: CATRGDSTDTQYF. The CDR3 bases are TGTGCCACCAGGGGGGACAGCACAGATACGCAGTATTTT.

The chain is built from TRBV25-1 and TRBJ2-1; no definite D call. The CDR3 contains 14 residues. The germline V and J ends were trimmed by 1 base and 5 bases, with 9 bases remaining between them. CDR1 is MGHDK and CDR2 is SYGVNS in the germline V gene. Written as DNA, the CDR3 is TGTGCCAGCAGTGAATTTACTTCCAACAATGAGCAGTTCTTC. Translating it yields CASSEFTSNNEQFF.

The V gene is TRBV7-2, the J gene TRBJ2-1; 13 bases align to TRBD2. In germline, CDR1 is SGHTA, CDR2 FQGNSA. The CDR3 sequence is 14 residues long. Trimming cost V 5 bases and J 9 bases; bases outside gene matches: 4. CDR3 DNA sequence: TGTGCCAGCAGCCGGACTAGCGGGAGCCTTGAGCAGTTCTTC. Translation: CASSRTSGSLEQFF.

This clonotype was observed many times. The chain joins TRBV29-1 to TRBJ2-1; 7 bases map to TRBD1. CDR3 length equals 13 residues. Germline CDR1 SQVTM, CDR2 ANQGSEA. Trimming took 5 bases from V and 9 from J; bases not matched to a gene: 10. CDR3 loop: CSVHTFRGTEQFF. The CDR3 region has the DNA TGCAGCGTTCATACATTCAGGGGGACTGAGCAGTTCTTC.